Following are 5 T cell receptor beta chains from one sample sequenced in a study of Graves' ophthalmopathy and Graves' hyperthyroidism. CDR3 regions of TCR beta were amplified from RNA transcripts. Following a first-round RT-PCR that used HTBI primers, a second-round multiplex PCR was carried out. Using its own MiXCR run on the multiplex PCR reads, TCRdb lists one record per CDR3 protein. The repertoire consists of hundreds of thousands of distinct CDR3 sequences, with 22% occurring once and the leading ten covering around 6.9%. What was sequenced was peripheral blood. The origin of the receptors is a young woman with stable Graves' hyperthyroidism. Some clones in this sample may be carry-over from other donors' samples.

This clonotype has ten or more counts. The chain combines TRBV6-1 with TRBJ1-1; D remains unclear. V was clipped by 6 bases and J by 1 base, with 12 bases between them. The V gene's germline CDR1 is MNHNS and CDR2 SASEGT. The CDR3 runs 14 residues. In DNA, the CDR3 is TGTGCCAGCAGCCTAGGGTTAAGGAACACTGAAGCTTTCTTT. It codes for CASSLGLRNTEAFF.

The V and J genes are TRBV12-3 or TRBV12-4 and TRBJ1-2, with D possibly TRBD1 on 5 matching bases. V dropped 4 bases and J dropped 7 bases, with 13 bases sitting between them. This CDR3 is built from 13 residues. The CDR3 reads CASSSGTQGGYTF. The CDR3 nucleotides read TGTGCCAGCAGTTCGGGGACGCAGGGTGGCTACACCTTC.

The CDR3 spells CSVYTTQLAKNIQYF. CDR3 DNA: TGCAGCGTTTATACAACCCAACTAGCCAAAAACATTCAGTACTTC. The chain joins TRBV29-1 to TRBJ2-4; no clear D. Germline V CDR1 and CDR2: SQVTM, ANQGSEA. The CDR3 sequence is 15 residues long. The V and J ends lost 5 bases and 0 bases respectively, with 14 bases between them.

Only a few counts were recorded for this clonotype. DNA of the CDR3: TGCGCCAGCAGCTTGGCCGGTGGGGGCGACTACGAGCAGTACTTC. It is translated as CASSLAGGGDYEQYF. This chain connects TRBV5-1 to TRBJ2-7, with TRBD1 as a possible D gene (6 bases). The germline V gene encodes CDR1 SGHRS and CDR2 YFSETQ. The CDR3 is made up of 15 amino acids. The germline V and J ends were trimmed by 0 bases and 3 bases, with 13 bases remaining between them.

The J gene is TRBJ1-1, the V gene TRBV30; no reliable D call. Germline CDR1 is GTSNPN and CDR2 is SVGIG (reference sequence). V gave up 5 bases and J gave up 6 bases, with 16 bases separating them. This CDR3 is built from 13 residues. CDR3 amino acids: CAWGAGMRAEAFF. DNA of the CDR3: TGTGCCTGGGGCGCGGGGATGAGGGCTGAAGCTTTCTTT. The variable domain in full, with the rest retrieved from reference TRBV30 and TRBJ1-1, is SQTIHQWPATLVQPVGSPLSLECTVEGTSNPNLYWYRQAAGRGLQLLFYSVGIGQISSEVPQNLSASRPQDRQFILSSKKLLLSDSGFYLCAWGAGMRAEAFFGQGTRLTVV.